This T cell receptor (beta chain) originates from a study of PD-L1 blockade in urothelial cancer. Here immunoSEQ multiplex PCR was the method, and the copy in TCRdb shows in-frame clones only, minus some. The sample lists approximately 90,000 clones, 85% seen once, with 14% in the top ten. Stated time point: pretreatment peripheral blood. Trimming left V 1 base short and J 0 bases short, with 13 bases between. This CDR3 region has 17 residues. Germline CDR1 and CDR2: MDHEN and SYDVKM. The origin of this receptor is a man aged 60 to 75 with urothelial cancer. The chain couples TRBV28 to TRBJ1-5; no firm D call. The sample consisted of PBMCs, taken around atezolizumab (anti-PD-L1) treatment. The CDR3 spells CASSLLVSEYSNQPQHF. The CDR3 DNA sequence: TGTGCCAGCAGTTTATTGGTTTCAGAATATAGCAATCAGCCCCAGCATTTT.